This T cell receptor beta chain was documented in a study of blood T cell repertoires in COVID-19. Background on the study: The United States, Italy and Spain supplied acute and convalescent COVID-19 samples. T cells, B-cell-depleted T cells, or PBMCs supplied cDNA or gDNA.

Trimming left V 4 bases short and J 6 bases short, with 16 bases between. Germline lookup yields CDR1 SGHAT and CDR2 FQNNGV. The CDR3 sequence is 15 residues long. Per the authors' pipeline: By means of reference gene primer amplification, nucleated cell counts were estimated. Only in-frame clones appear in the TCRdb table, and some are missing; sequencing was by immunoSEQ multiplex PCR. That table supplies the V and J calls and clone size; D and trimming were determined from the DNA. The table includes approximately 97,000 clones, 75% to 95% detected once. Input material: peripheral blood. The rearrangement uses TRBV11-2 and TRBJ2-1; possible D gene TRBD2, 5 bases. The clonotype was recovered from a man aged 18 to 29 with acute or convalescent COVID-19. The CDR3 loop reads CASSSARGPVNEQFF. DNA of the CDR3: TGTGCCAGCAGCTCCGCCCGAGGGCCCGTCAATGAGCAGTTCTTC.